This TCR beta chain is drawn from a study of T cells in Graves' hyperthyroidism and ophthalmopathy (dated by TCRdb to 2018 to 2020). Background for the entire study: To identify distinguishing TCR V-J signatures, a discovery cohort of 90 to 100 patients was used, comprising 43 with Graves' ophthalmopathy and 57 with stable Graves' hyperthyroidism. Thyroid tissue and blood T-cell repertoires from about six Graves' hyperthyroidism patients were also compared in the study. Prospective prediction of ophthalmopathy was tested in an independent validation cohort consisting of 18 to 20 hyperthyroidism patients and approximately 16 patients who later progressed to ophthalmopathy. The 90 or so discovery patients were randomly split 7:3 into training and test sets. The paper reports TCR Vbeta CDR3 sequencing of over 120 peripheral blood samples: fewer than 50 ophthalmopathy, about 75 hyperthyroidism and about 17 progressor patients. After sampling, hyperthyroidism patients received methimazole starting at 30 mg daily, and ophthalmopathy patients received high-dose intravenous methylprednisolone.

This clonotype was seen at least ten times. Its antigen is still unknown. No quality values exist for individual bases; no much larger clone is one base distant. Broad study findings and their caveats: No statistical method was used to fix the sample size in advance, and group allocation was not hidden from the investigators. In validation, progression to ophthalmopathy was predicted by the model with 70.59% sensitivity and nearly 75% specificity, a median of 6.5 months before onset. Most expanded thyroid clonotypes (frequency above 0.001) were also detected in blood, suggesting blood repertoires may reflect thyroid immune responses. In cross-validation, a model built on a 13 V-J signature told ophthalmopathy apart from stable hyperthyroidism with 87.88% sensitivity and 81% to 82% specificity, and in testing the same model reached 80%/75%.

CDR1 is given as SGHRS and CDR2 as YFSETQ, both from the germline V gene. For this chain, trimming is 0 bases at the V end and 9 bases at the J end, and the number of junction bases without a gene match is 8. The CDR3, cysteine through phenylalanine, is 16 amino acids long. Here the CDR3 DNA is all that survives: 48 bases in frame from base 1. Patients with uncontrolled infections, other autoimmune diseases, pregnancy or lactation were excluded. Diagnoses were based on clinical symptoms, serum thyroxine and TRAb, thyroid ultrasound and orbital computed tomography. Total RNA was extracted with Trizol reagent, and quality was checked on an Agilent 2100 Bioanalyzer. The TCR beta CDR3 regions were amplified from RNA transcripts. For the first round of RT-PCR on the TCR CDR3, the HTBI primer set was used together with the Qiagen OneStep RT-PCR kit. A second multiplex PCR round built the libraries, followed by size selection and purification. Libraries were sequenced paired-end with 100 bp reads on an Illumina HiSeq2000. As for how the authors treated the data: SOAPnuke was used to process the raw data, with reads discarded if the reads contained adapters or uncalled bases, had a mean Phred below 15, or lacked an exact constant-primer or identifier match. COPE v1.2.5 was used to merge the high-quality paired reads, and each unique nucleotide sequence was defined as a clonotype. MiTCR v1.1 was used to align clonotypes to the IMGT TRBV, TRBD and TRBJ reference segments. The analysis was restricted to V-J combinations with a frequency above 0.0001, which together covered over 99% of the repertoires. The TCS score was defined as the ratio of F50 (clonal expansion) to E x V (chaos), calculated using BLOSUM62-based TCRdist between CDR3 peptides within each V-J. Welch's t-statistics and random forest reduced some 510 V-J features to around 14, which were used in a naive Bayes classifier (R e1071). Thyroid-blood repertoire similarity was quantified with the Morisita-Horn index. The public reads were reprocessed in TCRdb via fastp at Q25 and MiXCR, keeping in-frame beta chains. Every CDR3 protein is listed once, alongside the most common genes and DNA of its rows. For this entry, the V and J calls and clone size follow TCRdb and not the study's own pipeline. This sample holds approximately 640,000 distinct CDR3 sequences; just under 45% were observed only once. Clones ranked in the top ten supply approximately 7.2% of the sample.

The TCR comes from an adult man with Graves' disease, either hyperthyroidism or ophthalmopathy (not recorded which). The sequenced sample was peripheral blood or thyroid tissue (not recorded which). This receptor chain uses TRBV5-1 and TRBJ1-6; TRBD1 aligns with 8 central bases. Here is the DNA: TGCGCCAGCAGCTTGGCGGAGCGGACAGGGCCTTCACCCCTCCACTTT. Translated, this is CASSLAERTGPSPLHF.